These T cell receptor beta chains were read from a single sample in a study of PD-L1 blockade in urothelial cancer. Libraries were prepared by immunoSEQ multiplex PCR; TCRdb keeps only in-frame clonotypes and omits some of them. The top ten clones hold 15% to 19% of a sample with tens of thousands of clones, roughly 87% of them seen once. Sample: PBMCs, taken around atezolizumab (anti-PD-L1) treatment. These receptors were taken from a man between 65 and 85 years old with urothelial cancer. Each CDR3 is given with its conserved first and last residue. Each record gives: D gene, V gene, J gene, CDR3 length, clone size, CDR3 protein, CDR3 DNA. D genes are given only for firm matches. Clone size is shown for a subset of rows, as once, few, many or a class of expanded clone.

>.|TRBV5-5|TRBJ1-1|12|.
CASSSDSPEAFF
TGTGCCAGCAGCAGCGACAGCCCTGAAGCTTTCTTT
>TRBD1|TRBV11-2|TRBJ2-2|16|.
CASSPRQGINTGELFF
TGTGCCAGCAGCCCCCGACAGGGGATTAACACCGGGGAGCTGTTTTTT
>.|TRBV5-5|TRBJ1-4|15|.
CASSWGVATNEKLFF
TGTGCCAGCAGCTGGGGCGTTGCAACTAATGAAAAACTGTTTTTT
>TRBD1|TRBV5-6|TRBJ1-2|16|.
CATQSRGQGAGYGYTF
TGTGCCACCCAGTCCCGGGGACAGGGGGCGGGCTATGGCTACACCTTC
>TRBD2|TRBV4-1|TRBJ2-3|17|.
CASSSVTQRERADTQYF
TGCGCCAGCAGCTCGGTGACCCAGCGGGAGCGAGCAGATACGCAGTATTTT
>TRBD1|TRBV28|TRBJ1-2|16|.
CASSPPGQGINYGYTF
TGTGCCAGCAGTCCTCCGGGACAGGGGATTAACTATGGCTACACCTTC
>TRBD2|TRBV30|TRBJ2-7|14|.
CAWTPGTSAYEQYF
TGTGCCTGGACTCCCGGGACTAGCGCCTACGAGCAGTACTTC
>.|TRBV7-9|TRBJ1-1|13|.
CASSSGQNTEAFF
TGTGCCAGCAGCTCCGGACAGAACACTGAAGCTTTCTTT
>.|TRBV11-3|TRBJ2-3|15|.
CASSSTGFSTDTQYF
TGTGCCAGCAGCTCGACAGGCTTTAGCACAGATACGCAGTATTTT
>.|TRBV6-1|TRBJ2-2|12|.
CATYQGTGELFF
TGTGCCACGTATCAGGGAACCGGGGAGCTGTTTTTT
>TRBD1|TRBV2|TRBJ1-3|12|.
CASSDRGSTIYF
TGTGCCAGCAGTGACAGGGGGTCAACCATATATTTT
>.|TRBV27|TRBJ1-1|13|once
CASSYRELTEAFF
TGTGCCAGCAGCTACAGGGAGCTCACTGAAGCTTTCTTT
>.|TRBV29-1|TRBJ2-5|11|.
CSGGLQETQYF
TGCAGCGGAGGACTGCAAGAGACCCAGTACTTC
>.|TRBV19|TRBJ1-3|13|.
CASEVGSGNTIYF
TGTGCCAGTGAGGTCGGCTCTGGAAACACCATATATTTT
>TRBD2|TRBV6-4|TRBJ2-1|15|few
CASRAGTSEGDEQFF
TGTGCCAGCAGAGCCGGGACTAGCGAAGGAGATGAGCAGTTCTTC
>.|TRBV5-4|TRBJ1-3|16|.
CASSIGQTYSGNTIYF
TGTGCCAGCAGCATCGGACAGACTTACTCTGGAAACACCATATATTTT
>.|TRBV19|TRBJ2-3|15|.
CASTRSGEFADTQYF
TGTGCCAGTACCAGGAGCGGCGAGTTCGCAGATACGCAGTATTTT
>.|TRBV27|TRBJ2-1|13|.
CASSFPGVNEQFF
TGTGCCAGCAGTTTCCCAGGGGTCAATGAGCAGTTCTTC
>TRBD1|TRBV13|TRBJ2-2|17|.
CASSLAGTGSGTGELFF
TGTGCCAGCAGCTTAGCCGGGACAGGGTCTGGCACCGGGGAGCTGTTTTTT
>TRBD1|TRBV4-1|TRBJ1-4|15|.
CASSQAAGGYEKLFF
TGCGCCAGCAGCCAAGCGGCAGGGGGTTATGAAAAACTGTTTTTT
>.|TRBV4-2|TRBJ2-7|15|once
CASSQDPGALREQYF
TGTGCCAGCAGCCAAGACCCAGGGGCGTTGAGGGAGCAGTACTTC
>TRBD1|TRBV4-2|TRBJ1-2|17|once
CASSQTHRDRGNYGYTF
TGTGCCAGCAGCCAAACACATAGGGACAGGGGGAATTATGGCTACACCTTC
>TRBD1|TRBV2|TRBJ1-5|15|.
CASSQGQGRIQPQHF
TGTGCCAGCAGCCAGGGACAGGGGAGGATTCAGCCCCAGCATTTT
>.|TRBV18|TRBJ2-2|14|.
CASSPPREIGELFF
TGTGCCAGCTCACCACCGAGGGAGATCGGGGAGCTGTTTTTT
>.|TRBV11-2|TRBJ2-4|13|.
CASSLGGKSIQYF
TGTGCCAGCAGCTTAGGCGGGAAAAGCATTCAGTACTTC
>TRBD2|TRBV6-5|TRBJ2-7|13|.
CASSYSGGNEQYF
TGTGCCAGCAGTTACTCGGGGGGGAACGAGCAGTACTTC
>.|TRBV29-1|TRBJ2-4|14|once
CSVEDPNRVDIQYF
TGCAGCGTTGAAGATCCTAACAGGGTTGACATTCAGTACTTC
>TRBD2|TRBV7-2|TRBJ2-7|18|.
CASSLVSVLTSGRAEQYF
TGTGCCAGCAGCTTAGTCTCCGTCCTCACTAGCGGGAGGGCCGAGCAGTACTTC
>.|TRBV21-1|TRBJ2-7|14|.
CASSKRQGSYEQYF
TGTGCCAGCAGCAAAAGACAGGGTTCCTACGAGCAGTACTTC
>TRBD2|TRBV30|TRBJ2-7|13|.
CAWGTSGGYEQYF
TGTGCCTGGGGGACTAGCGGGGGCTACGAGCAGTACTTC
>TRBD2|TRBV19|TRBJ2-3|15|.
CASTRTSGSTDTQYF
TGTGCCAGTACACGCACTAGCGGGAGCACAGATACGCAGTATTTT
>.|TRBV19|TRBJ2-5|14|.
CASSPGYLQETQYF
TGTGCCAGTAGTCCAGGGTATCTTCAAGAGACCCAGTACTTC
>.|TRBV19|TRBJ1-5|15|.
CASNPAGGGHQPQHF
TGTGCCAGTAACCCAGCGGGGGGGGGCCATCAGCCCCAGCATTTT
>.|TRBV5-1|TRBJ2-7|13|medium-sized
CASSSPPRNEQYF
TGCGCCAGCAGCTCCCCTCCCAGGAACGAGCAGTACTTC
>.|TRBV5-6|TRBJ2-7|14|few
CASSLGGTTYEQYF
TGTGCCAGCAGCTTGGGCGGGACGACCTACGAGCAGTACTTC
>TRBD2|TRBV28|TRBJ2-1|15|.
CASGGGRGSYNEQFF
TGTGCCAGCGGGGGAGGGCGCGGGAGCTACAATGAGCAGTTCTTC
>.|TRBV28|TRBJ2-7|14|.
CASSLHRESYEQYF
TGTGCCAGCAGTCTTCACAGGGAGTCCTACGAGCAGTACTTC
>.|TRBV6-1|TRBJ1-1|13|once
CATAVGANTEAFF
TGTGCCACCGCGGTGGGGGCTAACACTGAAGCTTTCTTT
>.|TRBV19|TRBJ1-1|14|.
CASRVERMNTEAFF
TGTGCCAGTAGGGTGGAGCGGATGAACACTGAAGCTTTCTTT
>.|TRBV19|TRBJ1-5|16|.
CASSMLPGVVNQPQHF
TGTGCCAGTAGTATGTTACCGGGGGTCGTCAATCAGCCCCAGCATTTT
>.|TRBV28|TRBJ1-5|16|.
CASRRQAWNSNQPQHF
TGTGCCAGCCGGAGGCAGGCGTGGAATAGCAATCAGCCCCAGCATTTT
>TRBD2|TRBV6-5|TRBJ2-3|15|once
CASSYVLAGSRYAYF
TGTGCCAGCAGTTATGTGCTAGCGGGAAGCAGATACGCGTATTTT
>TRBD1|TRBV29-1|TRBJ2-1|15|few
CSVDGVDRSNNEQFF
TGCAGCGTTGATGGTGTGGACAGGAGCAACAATGAGCAGTTCTTC
>TRBD1|TRBV19|TRBJ2-1|15|.
CASSIASGQANEQFF
TGTGCCAGTAGTATAGCCTCCGGACAGGCCAATGAGCAGTTCTTC
>TRBD2|TRBV30|TRBJ2-1|15|few
CACPVGGGFYNEQFF
TGTGCCTGCCCTGTGGGGGGAGGGTTTTACAATGAGCAGTTCTTC
>TRBD2|TRBV4-1|TRBJ2-1|16|.
CASSPGLAGGPPEQFF
TGCGCCAGCAGCCCGGGACTAGCGGGAGGGCCCCCTGAGCAGTTCTTC
>TRBD1|TRBV29-1|TRBJ2-3|16|.
CSATPSTGGGDRYAYF
TGCAGCGCCACCCCTTCGACAGGCGGTGGGGACAGATACGCGTATTTT
>.|TRBV11-2|TRBJ2-1|16|.
CASSQLGAGTYNEQFF
TGTGCCAGCAGCCAACTTGGGGCGGGAACCTACAATGAGCAGTTCTTC
>.|TRBV5-6|TRBJ1-4|14|.
CASSLAGFNEKLFF
TGTGCCAGCAGCTTGGCGGGGTTTAATGAAAAACTGTTTTTT
>TRBD2|TRBV6-1|TRBJ2-1|17|.
CASSAALGTSGKNEQFF
TGTGCCAGCAGTGCCGCCCTCGGGACTAGCGGGAAAAATGAGCAGTTCTTC
>TRBD1|TRBV28|TRBJ1-1|15|.
CASSSAQGAYTEAFF
TGTGCCAGCAGTTCGGCACAGGGGGCCTACACTGAAGCTTTCTTT
>.|TRBV25-1|TRBJ1-1|13|few
CASSAGQLTEAFF
TGTGCCAGCAGTGCCGGACAGCTCACTGAAGCTTTCTTT
>TRBD2|TRBV7-8|TRBJ2-2|19|few
CASSFGLAGGPRNTGELFF
TGTGCCAGCAGCTTCGGACTAGCGGGAGGGCCGAGGAACACCGGGGAGCTGTTTTTT
>TRBD2|TRBV7-9|TRBJ2-7|14|.
CASSSERESREQYF
TGTGCCAGCAGCTCCGAGCGGGAGAGCCGCGAGCAGTACTTC
>.|TRBV27|TRBJ1-2|13|.
CASSLSWGDGYTF
TGTGCCAGCAGTTTATCATGGGGGGATGGCTACACCTTC
>.|TRBV18|TRBJ1-2|13|.
CASSQSSAYGYTF
TGTGCCAGCTCTCAGAGCAGCGCGTATGGCTACACCTTC
>TRBD2|TRBV4-1|TRBJ2-1|16|.
CASSRGTSVGYNEQFF
TGCGCCAGCAGCCGGGGGACTAGCGTCGGGTACAATGAGCAGTTCTTC
>.|TRBV11-1|TRBJ2-1|14|.
CASSLALGGHEQFF
TGTGCCAGCAGCTTAGCGCTTGGTGGGCATGAGCAGTTCTTC